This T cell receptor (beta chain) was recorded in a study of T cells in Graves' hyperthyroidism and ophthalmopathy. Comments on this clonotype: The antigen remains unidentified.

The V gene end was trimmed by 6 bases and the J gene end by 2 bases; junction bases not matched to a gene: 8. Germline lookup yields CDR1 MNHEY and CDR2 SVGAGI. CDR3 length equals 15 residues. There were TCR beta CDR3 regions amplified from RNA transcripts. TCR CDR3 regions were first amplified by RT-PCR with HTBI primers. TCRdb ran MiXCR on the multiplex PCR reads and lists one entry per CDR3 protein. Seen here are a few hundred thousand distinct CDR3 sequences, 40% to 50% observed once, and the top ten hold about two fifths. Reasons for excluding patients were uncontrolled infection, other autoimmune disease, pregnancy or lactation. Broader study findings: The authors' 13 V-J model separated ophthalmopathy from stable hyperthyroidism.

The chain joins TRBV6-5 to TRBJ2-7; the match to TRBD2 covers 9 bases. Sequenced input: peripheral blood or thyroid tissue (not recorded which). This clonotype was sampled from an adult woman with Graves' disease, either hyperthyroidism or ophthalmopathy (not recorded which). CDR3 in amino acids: CASRANLAGPYEQYF. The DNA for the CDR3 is TGTGCCAGCAGAGCGAATCTAGCGGGGCCCTACGAGCAGTACTTC.